This T cell receptor (beta chain) stems from a study of blood T cell repertoires in COVID-19. Overall study: Samples taken during acute and convalescent COVID-19 were collected in the United States, Italy and Spain. From T cells, B-cell-depleted T cells, or PBMCs came the material, which was cDNA or gDNA.

The CDR3 sequence is 17 residues long. Losses at the gene ends were 6 bases for V and 7 bases for J; bases not matched to a gene: 12. Germline V CDR1 and CDR2: SGHTA, FQGNSA. As processed by the authors: Researchers report that nucleated cell counts were estimated from reference gene primer amplification. Profiling relied on immunoSEQ multiplex PCR, and the TCRdb table lists in-frame clones only, not all of them. V and J calls and clone size come straight from that table; D and trimming were deduced from the DNA. The sample contains 100,000 to 150,000 clones, 55% to 70% of which appear only once. The sequence was collected from a woman in her sixties or seventies with acute or convalescent COVID-19. J is TRBJ2-2 and V is TRBV7-2; 12 positions agree with TRBD2. The specimen sequenced was peripheral blood. CDR3 DNA: TGTGCCAGCAGGATTAGGAGGACTAGCGGGGTGGGCGGGGAGCTGTTTTTT. This sequence encodes CASRIRRTSGVGGELFF.